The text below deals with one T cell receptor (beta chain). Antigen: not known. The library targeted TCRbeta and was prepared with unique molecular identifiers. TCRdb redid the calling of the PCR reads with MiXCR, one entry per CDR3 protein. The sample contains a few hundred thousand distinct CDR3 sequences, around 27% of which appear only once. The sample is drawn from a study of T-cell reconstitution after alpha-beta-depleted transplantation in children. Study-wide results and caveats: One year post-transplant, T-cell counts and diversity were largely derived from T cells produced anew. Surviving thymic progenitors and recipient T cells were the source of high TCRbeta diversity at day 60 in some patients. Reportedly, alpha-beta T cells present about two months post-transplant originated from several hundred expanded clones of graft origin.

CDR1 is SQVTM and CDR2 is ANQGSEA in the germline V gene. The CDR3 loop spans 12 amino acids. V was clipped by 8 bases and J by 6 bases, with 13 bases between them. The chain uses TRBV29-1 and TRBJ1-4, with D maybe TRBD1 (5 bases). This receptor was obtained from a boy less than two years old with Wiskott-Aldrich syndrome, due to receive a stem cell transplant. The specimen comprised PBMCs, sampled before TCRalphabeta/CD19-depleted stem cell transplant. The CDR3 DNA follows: TGCAGCCTAATGGGCAGGGATGAAAAACTGTTTTTT. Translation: CSLMGRDEKLFF.